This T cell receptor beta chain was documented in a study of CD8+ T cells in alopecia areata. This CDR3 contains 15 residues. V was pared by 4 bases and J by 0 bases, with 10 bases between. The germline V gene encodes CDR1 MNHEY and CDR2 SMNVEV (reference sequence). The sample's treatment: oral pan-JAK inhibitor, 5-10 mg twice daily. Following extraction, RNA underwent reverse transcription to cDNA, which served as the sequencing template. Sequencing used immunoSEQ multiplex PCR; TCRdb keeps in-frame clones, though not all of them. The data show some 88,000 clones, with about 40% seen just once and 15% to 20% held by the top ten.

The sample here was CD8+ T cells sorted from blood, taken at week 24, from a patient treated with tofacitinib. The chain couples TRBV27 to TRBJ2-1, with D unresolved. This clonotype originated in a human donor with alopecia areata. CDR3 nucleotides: TGTGCCAGCAGTTCCGACTGGGTCTCCTACAATGAGCAGTTCTTC. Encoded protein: CASSSDWVSYNEQFF.